This entry describes one T cell receptor beta chain. Its antigen is unknown. Execution of the assay was at deep level. Profiled with immunoSEQ multiplex PCR; TCRdb holds only in-frame clones, not every one. Found here are 400,000 to 500,000 clones, approximately 79% of them singletons; the top ten hold approximately 12%. The unsorted samples had around 86 million PBMCs used for genomic DNA. The source of the sample is a study of shared clonotypes between healthy human individuals. Notes on the study in general: Tissue TCR repertoires likely differ from these blood-only repertoires.

The CDR3 spans 15 residues. The V end was cut by 1 base, the J end by 4 bases, with 13 bases between. Germline V gene lookup returns CDR1 MNHNS and CDR2 SASEGT. This TCR derives from a middle-aged woman in good health. Some clones in this sample may be carry-over from other donors' samples. This chain links TRBV6-1 with TRBJ1-2, with D possibly TRBD1 on 6 matching bases. Sequencing was carried out using PBMCs. In nucleotides, the CDR3 is TGTGCCAGCAGTGAAGACAGGGAGGGGCTCTATGGCTACACCTTC. Residues: CASSEDREGLYGYTF.